These 18 T cell receptor beta chains were all obtained from the same sample, sequenced in a study of vaccination and CD4 T cells after COVID-19. Sequencing of DNA taken from cultured CD4+ T cells relied on the Oncomine TCR Beta short-read assay. MiXCR was run by TCRdb on the PCR reads, yielding one entry per CDR3 protein. Among some 20,000 distinct CDR3 sequences listed, around 29% were seen once. The sample's treatment: approximately 10-day PBMC culture with coronavirus spike peptide pools or control peptides (ViraFEST assay). Their cognate antigens are unknown. The source material was cultured CD4+ T cells from blood. These receptor sequences come from a human donor with COVID-19.

This clonotype was detected only a few times. V gene TRBV7-9 combines with J gene TRBJ1-2; 7 bases match TRBD1. CDR1 is SEHNR, CDR2 FQNEAQ, per germline (reference sequence). The CDR3 consists of 14 residues. Trimming removed 2 bases from V and 5 bases from J; junction bases left unmatched: 5. The CDR3 loop is CASSLPGTAYGYTF. The CDR3 DNA is TGTGCCAGCAGCTTACCCGGGACAGCATATGGCTACACCTTC.

This chain links TRBV9 with TRBJ1-2; 11 bases align to TRBD1. Germline lookup yields CDR1 SGDLS and CDR2 YYNGEE. CDR3 size: 14 residues. The V and J ends lost 8 bases and 3 bases, in that order; junction bases with no gene match: 6. CDR3 bases: TGTGCCAGTGGCCCGGGACAGGGGGACTATGGCTACACCTTC. As protein: CASGPGQGDYGYTF.

Only a few counts were recorded for this clonotype. This chain connects TRBV7-9 to TRBJ1-3, with unresolved D. Per germline, CDR1 SEHNR and CDR2 FQNEAQ (reference sequence). This CDR3 spans 16 amino acids. V was pared by 0 bases and J by 1 base, with 10 bases between. This CDR3 reads CASSLAVLGSGNTIYF. In DNA, the CDR3 is TGTGCCAGCAGCTTAGCGGTGCTGGGGTCTGGAAACACCATATATTTT.

This clonotype occurred a few times. The chain links TRBV5-6 to TRBJ1-5, with D possibly TRBD1 on 5 matching bases. Germline assignment: CDR1 SGHDT and CDR2 YYEEEE. The V and J ends lost 4 bases and 6 bases respectively, with 17 bases between them. The CDR3 extends over 15 amino acids. CDR3 residues: CASSLTPGLGQPQHF. The CDR3 DNA is TGTGCCAGCAGCCTCACCCCGGGGCTGGGTCAGCCCCAGCATTTT. Variable domain in full (rest from reference TRBV5-6 and TRBJ1-5): DAGVTQSPTHLIKTRGQQVTLRCSPKSGHDTVSWYQQALGQGPQFIFQYYEEEERQRGNFPDRFSGHQFPNYSSELNVNALLLGDSALYLCASSLTPGLGQPQHFGDGTRLSIL.

The chain has TRBV12-3 or TRBV12-4 and TRBJ1-3; no reliable D call. This CDR3 contains 12 residues. The V and J ends lost 7 bases and 4 bases respectively, with 8 bases between them. CDR3: CASKYGGNTIYF. The CDR3 nucleotides are TGTGCCAGCAAGTACGGCGGAAACACCATATATTTT.

The chain uses TRBV19 and TRBJ2-3; D may be TRBD2 (5 bases). The germline CDR1 and CDR2 sequences are LNHDA and SQIVND (reference sequence). Trimming cost V 4 bases and J 2 bases, with 13 bases left between them. The CDR3 extends over 15 amino acids. The CDR3 DNA reads as TGTGCCAGTAGTAAAAAACAGCGGATCACAGATACGCAGTATTTT. Translating gives CASSKKQRITDTQYF.

Only a few counts were recorded for this clonotype. The chain couples TRBV20-1 to TRBJ1-1; D perhaps matches TRBD1 (5 bases). Germline-derived CDR1 and CDR2 are DFQATT and SNEGSKA (reference sequence). This CDR3 spans 15 amino acids. With 5 bases removed from V and 2 bases from J, the gap between germline ends came to 18 bases. In DNA, the CDR3 is TGCAGTGCTGGGGCCCCGACACTCGGAAACACTGAAGCTTTCTTT. This encodes CSAGAPTLGNTEAFF.

The genes are TRBV2 and TRBJ2-2; a weak D match, TRBD2 (6 bases). V lost 5 bases to trimming and J lost 5 bases, with 12 bases between them. Germline V gives CDR1 SNHLY, CDR2 FYNNEI. The CDR3 contains 14 residues. The CDR3 DNA reads as TGTGCCAGCAGTCTCCGGGAGCGGACCGGGGAGCTGTTTTTT. Protein product: CASSLRERTGELFF.

V is TRBV6-1 and J is TRBJ2-3; maybe TRBD2 (5 bases). The CDR3 is 14 residues long. CDR1 and CDR2 (germline): MNHNS, SASEGT. Trimming took 6 bases from V and 1 from J, leaving 11 bases between them. This CDR3 is CASSQPGGTDTQYF. CDR3 DNA sequence: TGTGCCAGCAGCCAACCCGGGGGCACAGATACGCAGTATTTT.

Of note for this clonotype: One end of the junction is discordant with germline, which a read error may explain. The gene calls are TRBV11-3 and TRBJ2-1; D gene ambiguous. The germline V gene has CDR1 SGHNT and CDR2 YENEEA. The CDR3 extends over 14 amino acids. The CDR3 sequence is CASTLTAGHNEQFF. The DNA for the CDR3 is TGTGCCAGCACCTTAACTGCAGGACACAATGAGCAGTTCTTC.

The rearrangement links TRBV9 to TRBJ2-3; no definite D call. The V end was cut by 1 base, the J end by 3 bases, with 9 bases between. Germline CDR1 SGDLS, CDR2 YYNGEE. This CDR3 contains 14 residues. CDR3 nucleotide sequence: TGTGCCAGCAGCGTACAGCTAGAAACAGATACGCAGTATTTT. It codes for CASSVQLETDTQYF.

This clonotype is medium-sized. The chain carries TRBV30 and TRBJ2-5; tentatively, D is TRBD2 (5 bases). The germline V gene encodes CDR1 GTSNPN and CDR2 SVGIG (reference sequence). Trimming pared 3 bases from V and 6 bases from J, leaving 14 bases between. This CDR3 is 13 amino acids long. The CDR3 region has the DNA TGTGCCTGGAGCGATGGAGCGGCAAAGACCCAGTACTTC. Translating gives CAWSDGAAKTQYF.

There are a few counts of this clonotype. The CDR3 region is CSAPRPDTDTQYF. The CDR3 DNA reads TGCAGTGCTCCTCGACCAGACACAGATACGCAGTATTTT. V is TRBV20-1 and J is TRBJ2-3; D gene unclear. V lost 5 bases to trimming and J lost 2 bases, with 11 bases between them. Per the germline V gene, CDR1 is DFQATT and CDR2 is SNEGSKA (reference sequence). The CDR3 consists of 13 residues.

The chain recombines TRBV7-9 with TRBJ2-5; 7 positions match TRBD1. The CDR3 is 13 residues long. V was pared by 6 bases and J by 3 bases, with 4 bases of the junction left unmatched. Germline CDR1 is SEHNR and CDR2 is FQNEAQ (reference sequence). Here the CDR3 DNA reads TGTGCCAGCAGTCGTACAGGGGAAGAGACCCAGTACTTC. The encoded protein is CASSRTGEETQYF.

V and J are TRBV6-1 and TRBJ1-1; D is unresolved. This CDR3 contains 15 residues. CDR1 is MNHNS and CDR2 is SASEGT in the germline V gene. The ends were cut back, 8 bases at V and 1 base at J, with 17 bases in the middle. The DNA of the CDR3 is TGTGCCAGCTTAGACGGAGCGGGCTCGAACACTGAAGCTTTCTTT. Its protein is CASLDGAGSNTEAFF.

The CDR3 DNA sequence: TGTGCCAGCAGGGCCGGGTACGGACAGGGTCTCGCTGAAGCTTTCTTT. Encoded protein: CASRAGYGQGLAEAFF. The gene calls are TRBV2 and TRBJ1-1; 8 positions agree with TRBD1. Per germline, CDR1 SNHLY and CDR2 FYNNEI. The CDR3 contains 16 residues. The ends lost 6 bases at V and 6 bases at J; junction bases unmatched: 15.

Only a few counts were recorded for this clonotype. This chain connects TRBV7-3 to TRBJ2-1; no firm D call. V dropped 3 bases and J dropped 0 bases, with 9 bases sitting between them. Germline CDR1 and CDR2: SGHTA and FQGTGA. The CDR3 is made up of 15 amino acids. CDR3 amino acids: CASSLGPSSYNEQFF. The CDR3 coding sequence is TGTGCCAGCAGCTTGGGTCCCAGCTCCTACAATGAGCAGTTCTTC.

This clonotype has just a few counts. The chain carries TRBV30 and TRBJ2-5; D uncertain. Between the trimmed V and J ends, which lost 0 bases and 3 bases, there was a span of 5 bases. This CDR3 comprises 12 residues. Germline values: CDR1 GTSNPN, CDR2 SVGIG (reference sequence). CDR3 nucleotide sequence: TGTGCCTGGAGTGTGGATGAAGAGACCCAGTACTTC. This codes for CAWSVDEETQYF. Supplemented by reference TRBV30 and TRBJ2-5, the full variable domain reads SQTIHQWPATLVQPVGSPLSLECTVEGTSNPNLYWYRQAAGRGLQLLFYSVGIGQISSEVPQNLSASRPQDRQFILSSKKLLLSDSGFYLCAWSVDEETQYFGPGTRLLVL.